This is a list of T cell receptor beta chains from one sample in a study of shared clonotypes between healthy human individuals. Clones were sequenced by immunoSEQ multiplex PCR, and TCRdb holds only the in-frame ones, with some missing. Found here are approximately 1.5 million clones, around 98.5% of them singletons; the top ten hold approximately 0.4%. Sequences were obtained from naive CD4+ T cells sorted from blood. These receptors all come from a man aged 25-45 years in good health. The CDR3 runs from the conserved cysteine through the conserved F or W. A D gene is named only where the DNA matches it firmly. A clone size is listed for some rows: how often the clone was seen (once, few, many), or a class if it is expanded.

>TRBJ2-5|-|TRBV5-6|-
CASGEDHRETQYF
TGTGCCAGCGGCGAGGACCACCGGGAGACCCAGTACTTC
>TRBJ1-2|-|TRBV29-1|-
CSVTAANYGYTF
TGCAGCGTGACGGCAGCTAACTATGGCTACACCTTC
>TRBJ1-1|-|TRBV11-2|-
CASSLGPQGPEAFF
TGTGCCAGCAGCTTAGGCCCCCAGGGACCTGAAGCTTTCTTT
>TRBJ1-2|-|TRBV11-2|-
CASSSAWGANYGYTF
TGTGCCAGCAGCTCCGCCTGGGGGGCTAACTATGGCTACACCTTC
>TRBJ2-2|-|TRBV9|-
CASSVAQTNTGELFF
TGTGCCAGCAGCGTAGCTCAGACGAACACCGGGGAGCTGTTTTTT
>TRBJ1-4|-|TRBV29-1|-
CSGLPTGTNEKLFF
TGCAGCGGCCTCCCGACGGGAACTAATGAAAAACTGTTTTTT
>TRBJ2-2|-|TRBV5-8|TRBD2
CASSLAGLAGGPLPGELFF
TGTGCCAGCAGCTTGGCCGGACTGGCGGGAGGGCCTCTCCCCGGGGAGCTGTTTTTT
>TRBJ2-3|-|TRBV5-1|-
CASSSWDPSTDTQYF
TGCGCCAGCAGCTCATGGGACCCTAGCACAGATACGCAGTATTTT
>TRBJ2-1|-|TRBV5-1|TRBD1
CASSLDRGSSRNEQFF
TGCGCCAGCAGCTTGGACAGGGGCAGTTCGAGAAATGAGCAGTTCTTC
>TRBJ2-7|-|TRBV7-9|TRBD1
CASSLGPGGYEQYF
TGTGCCAGCAGCTTAGGTCCAGGGGGCTACGAGCAGTACTTC
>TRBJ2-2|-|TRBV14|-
CASSQEQQTGGGELFF
TGTGCCAGCAGCCAAGAACAACAAACGGGCGGAGGGGAGCTGTTTTTT
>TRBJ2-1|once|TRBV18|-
CASSPRSNEQFF
TGTGCCAGCTCACCACGATCTAATGAGCAGTTCTTC
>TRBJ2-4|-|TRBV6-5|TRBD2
CASSRGLAGGNIQYF
TGTGCCAGCAGCCGCGGACTAGCGGGGGGAAACATTCAGTACTTC
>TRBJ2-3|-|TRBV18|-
CASSRDVADTQYF
TGTGCCAGCTCACGGGACGTGGCAGATACGCAGTATTTT
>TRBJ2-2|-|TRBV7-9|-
CASSLSGTGELFF
TGTGCCAGCAGCTTGTCTGGGACCGGGGAGCTGTTTTTT
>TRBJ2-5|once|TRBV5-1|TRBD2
CASSPKTSGRGGETQYF
TGCGCCAGCAGCCCGAAGACTAGCGGGAGAGGAGGGGAGACCCAGTACTTC
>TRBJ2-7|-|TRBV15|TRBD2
CATSSRGVYEQYF
TGTGCCACCAGCAGTCGGGGGGTCTACGAGCAGTACTTC
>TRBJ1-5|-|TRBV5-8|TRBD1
CASSLLDRLNQPQHF
TGTGCCAGCAGCTTGTTGGACAGGCTCAATCAGCCCCAGCATTTT
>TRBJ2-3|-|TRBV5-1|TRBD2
CASSLGTSGSTDTQYF
TGCGCCAGCAGCTTGGGAACTAGCGGGAGCACAGATACGCAGTATTTT
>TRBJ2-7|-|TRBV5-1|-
CASSLLTSYEQYF
TGCGCCAGCAGCCTTTTAACTTCCTACGAGCAGTACTTC
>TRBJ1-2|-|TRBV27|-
CASKRTVYLYGYTF
TGTGCCAGCAAACGGACAGTTTATCTCTATGGCTACACCTTC
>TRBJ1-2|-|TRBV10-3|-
CAISEWSGRDFYGYTF
TGTGCCATCAGTGAGTGGAGCGGGCGAGACTTTTATGGCTACACCTTC
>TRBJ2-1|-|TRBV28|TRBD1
CASRQGPTYEQFF
TGTGCCAGTCGACAGGGTCCGACATATGAGCAGTTCTTC
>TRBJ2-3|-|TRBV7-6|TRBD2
CASSLPKDGLAGGPDTQYF
TGTGCCAGCAGCTTACCAAAGGATGGACTAGCGGGAGGACCAGATACGCAGTATTTT
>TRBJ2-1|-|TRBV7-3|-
CASSSKGALRYNEQFF
TGTGCCAGCAGCTCCAAAGGGGCTTTAAGGTACAATGAGCAGTTCTTC
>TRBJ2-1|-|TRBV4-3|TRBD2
CASSRNPSGMGNEQFF
TGCGCCAGCAGCCGTAACCCTAGCGGCATGGGGAATGAGCAGTTCTTC
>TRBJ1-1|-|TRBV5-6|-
CASNFRWAPIRGTEAFF
TGTGCCAGCAACTTCCGGTGGGCTCCGATCAGAGGGACTGAAGCTTTCTTT
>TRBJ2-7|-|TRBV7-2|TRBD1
CASSLRDRASYEQYF
TGTGCCAGCAGCTTAAGGGACAGGGCATCCTACGAGCAGTACTTC
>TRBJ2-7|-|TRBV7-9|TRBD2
CASSLSLAGVPLEQYF
TGTGCCAGCAGCTTATCCCTAGCGGGAGTTCCCCTCGAGCAGTACTTC
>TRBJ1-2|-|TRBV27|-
CASSRQSPINYGYTF
TGTGCCAGCAGCAGACAGAGTCCTATTAACTATGGCTACACCTTC
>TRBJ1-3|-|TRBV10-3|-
CAIGTGLDGNTIYF
TGTGCCATCGGAACAGGGTTAGATGGAAACACCATATATTTT
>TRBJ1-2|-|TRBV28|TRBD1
CASSEGTGEGKDYGYTF
TGTGCCAGCAGCGAGGGGACAGGGGAAGGGAAGGACTATGGCTACACCTTC
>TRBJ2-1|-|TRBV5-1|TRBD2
CASSLEGLARNEQFF
TGCGCCAGCAGCTTGGAGGGACTAGCTCGCAATGAGCAGTTCTTC
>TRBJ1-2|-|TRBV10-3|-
CAIGKLGRGQQYGYTF
TGTGCCATCGGCAAATTGGGAAGAGGACAGCAGTATGGCTACACCTTC
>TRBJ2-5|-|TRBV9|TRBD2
CASSVGRAGGYQETQYF
TGTGCCAGCAGCGTAGGGCGAGCGGGAGGATACCAAGAGACCCAGTACTTC
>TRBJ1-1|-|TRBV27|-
CASSRGVRTEAFF
TGTGCCAGCAGTCGAGGGGTCCGCACTGAAGCTTTCTTT
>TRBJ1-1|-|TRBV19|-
CASSISRRNTEAFF
TGTGCCAGTAGTATCTCTAGGAGGAACACTGAAGCTTTCTTT
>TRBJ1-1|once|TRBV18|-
CASSPSRDLLDEAFF
TGTGCCAGCTCACCAAGTAGGGACCTTCTTGATGAAGCTTTCTTT
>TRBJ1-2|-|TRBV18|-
CASSPPRPAPSYGYTF
TGTGCCAGCTCACCACCGAGGCCCGCTCCATCCTATGGCTACACCTTC
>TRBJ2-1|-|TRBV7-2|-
CASSRTIWQFF
TGTGCCAGCAGCCGGACGATTTGGCAGTTCTTC
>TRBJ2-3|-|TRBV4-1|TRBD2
CASSLSGSGRATDTQYF
TGCGCCAGCAGCCTCTCTGGTAGCGGGAGGGCCACAGATACGCAGTATTTT
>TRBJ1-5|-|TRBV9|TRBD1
CASSVDQGVDQPQHF
TGTGCCAGCAGCGTAGATCAGGGGGTTGATCAGCCCCAGCATTTT
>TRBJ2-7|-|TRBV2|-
CASSQTVEYEQYF
TGTGCCAGCAGCCAGACAGTCGAGTACGAGCAGTACTTC
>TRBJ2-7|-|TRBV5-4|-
CASGTGPWEQYF
TGTGCCAGCGGCACAGGGCCCTGGGAGCAGTACTTC
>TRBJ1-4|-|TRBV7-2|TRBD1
CASSWDRGAEKLFF
TGTGCCAGCAGTTGGGACAGGGGGGCCGAAAAACTGTTTTTT
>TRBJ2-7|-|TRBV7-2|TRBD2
CASSFGGGSYEQYF
TGTGCCAGCAGCTTTGGGGGGGGCTCCTACGAGCAGTACTTC
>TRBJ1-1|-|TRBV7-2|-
CASRIQNTEAFF
TGTGCCAGCAGGATACAGAACACTGAAGCTTTCTTT
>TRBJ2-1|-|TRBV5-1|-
CASSVGGLNEQFF
TGCGCCAGCAGCGTCGGCGGACTAAATGAGCAGTTCTTC
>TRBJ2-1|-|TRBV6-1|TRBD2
CASIGLAGYNEQFF
TGTGCCAGCATTGGACTAGCGGGCTACAATGAGCAGTTCTTC
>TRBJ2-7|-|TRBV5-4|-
CASSSPTESYEQYF
TGTGCCAGCAGCTCACCGACAGAATCCTACGAGCAGTACTTC
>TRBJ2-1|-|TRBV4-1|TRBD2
CASSQVDSGAYNEQFF
TGCGCCAGCAGCCAAGTAGATAGCGGGGCTTACAATGAGCAGTTCTTC
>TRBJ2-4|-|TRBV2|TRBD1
CASDRGSKNIQYF
TGTGCCAGCGACAGGGGATCCAAAAACATTCAGTACTTC
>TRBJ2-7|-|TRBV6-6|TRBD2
CASQLAGTYEQYF
TGTGCCAGCCAACTAGCGGGTACCTACGAGCAGTACTTC
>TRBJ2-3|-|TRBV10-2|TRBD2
CASSEGTSEYYTQYF
TGCGCCAGCAGTGAAGGGACTAGCGAGTATTATACGCAGTATTTT